The following is a T cell receptor beta chain sequence with its context. CDR1 SGHRS and CDR2 YFSETQ come from the germline V gene. This CDR3 is 16 amino acids long. Trimming removed 0 bases at V and 0 bases at J, with 10 bases between. These data are taken from a study of control samples from healthy donors and cancer patients. Clones were sequenced by immunoSEQ multiplex PCR, and TCRdb holds only the in-frame ones, with some missing. The sample lists some 140,000 clones, just under 95% seen once, with around 10% in the top ten. The sample comprised blood. V usage is TRBV5-1 and J usage is TRBJ1-3, with D unclear. The sequence was obtained from a man aged 30 to 45 in good health. The CDR3, as DNA: TGCGCCAGCAGCTTGGGGGCAGGACTCTCTGGAAACACCATATATTTT. It translates to CASSLGAGLSGNTIYF. Full variable domain (outside the CDR3, taken from reference TRBV5-1 and TRBJ1-3): KAGVTQTPRYLIKTRGQQVTLSCSPISGHRSVSWYQQTPGQGLQFLFEYFSETQRNKGNFPGRFSGRQFSNSRSEMNVSTLELGDSALYLCASSLGAGLSGNTIYFGEGSWLTVV.